One and the same sample provided the 27 T cell receptor beta chains below, sequenced in a study of T-cell reconstitution after alpha-beta-depleted transplantation in children. TCRbeta library preparation incorporated unique molecular identifiers. MiXCR, run by TCRdb on the PCR reads, gives a single entry per CDR3 protein. This sample yields a few hundred thousand distinct CDR3 sequences, of which about a tenth are seen a single time; approximately 5% belongs to the top ten. The sample was PBMCs from the stem cell graft donor, taken from the stem cell graft. These TCRs come from a human donor who donated a stem cell graft to a child with acute myeloid leukemia.

This clonotype was seen many times. The chain employs TRBV7-2 and TRBJ1-5; TRBD1 matches at 8 bases. Unmatched junction bases numbered 2, after V lost 5 bases and J lost 2 bases. This CDR3 contains 14 residues. Germline CDR1 SGHTA, CDR2 FQGNSA. For the CDR3, the DNA is TGTGCCAGCAGCCAGGGGGCGGGCAATCAGCCCCAGCATTTT. Amino acid sequence: CASSQGAGNQPQHF.

With respect to this clonotype: This sequence may be a read error, since a much larger clone differs from it by one base. This sequence joins TRBV7-2 and TRBJ2-5; D is unresolved. Germline lookup yields CDR1 SGHTA and CDR2 FQGNSA. V lost 3 bases and J 5 bases, leaving 10 bases between the germline ends. The CDR3 covers 13 residues. The CDR3 DNA reads TGTGCCAGCAGCTTTAATCTGTGGGAGACCCAGTACTTC. Translation gives CASSFNLWETQYF.

The chain has TRBV20-1 and TRBJ1-2; 7 nucleotides align to TRBD1. This CDR3 is 12 amino acids long. CDR1 DFQATT and CDR2 SNEGSKA come from the germline V gene (reference sequence). The V gene end was trimmed by 6 bases and the J gene end by 2 bases; junction bases not matched to a gene: 3. The CDR3 nucleotides are TGCAGTGCGTTGGGACAGAACTATGGCTACACCTTC. Protein sequence: CSALGQNYGYTF.

The chain links TRBV7-2 to TRBJ2-1; perhaps D is TRBD1 or TRBD2 (6 bases each). Trimming took 0 bases from V and 7 from J, leaving 19 bases between them. Germline CDR1 reads SGHTA; CDR2 reads FQGNSA. The CDR3 covers 17 residues. CDR3 bases: TGTGCCAGCAGCTTAGCGATCGGGGGCGCGGGTTTTAATGAGCAGTTCTTC. Protein sequence: CASSLAIGGAGFNEQFF.

This clonotype has a handful of counts. The gene calls are TRBV15 and TRBJ1-1; D uncertain. V was shortened by 1 base and J by 5 bases, with 8 bases between the two germline ends. Germline assignment: CDR1 LNHNV and CDR2 YYDKDF (reference sequence). This CDR3 has 13 amino acids. This CDR3 reads CATSRGVATEAFF. The CDR3 DNA is TGTGCCACCAGCAGAGGGGTGGCGACTGAAGCTTTCTTT.

This chain connects TRBV2 to TRBJ1-2; 10 bases fit TRBD1. This CDR3 is built from 14 residues. Germline CDR1 and CDR2: SNHLY and FYNNEI. V lost 9 bases and J lost 4; bases outside the gene matches: 8. As DNA, the CDR3 is TGTGCCAGAAGACAGGGGGCTGAAGGCTATGGCTACACCTTC. This sequence encodes CARRQGAEGYGYTF. The full variable domain, its missing parts supplied by reference TRBV2 and TRBJ1-2, is EPEVTQTPSHQVTQMGQEVILRCVPISNHLYFYWYRQILGQKVEFLVSFYNNEISEKSEIFDDQFSVERPDGSNFTLKIRSTKLEDSAMYFCARRQGAEGYGYTFGSGTRLTVV.

This clonotype was detected ten times or more. The chain has TRBV6-5 and TRBJ2-3; no firm D call. Germline CDR1 reads MNHEY; CDR2 reads SVGAGI. CDR3 length: 14 amino acids. Trimming removed 0 bases from V and 0 bases from J, with 4 bases in between. As DNA, the CDR3 is TGTGCCAGCAGTTACTCCCAGAGCACAGATACGCAGTATTTT. Its protein is CASSYSQSTDTQYF.

This chain links TRBV20-1 with TRBJ2-3, with 10 bases lining up with TRBD2. The germline gives CDR1 DFQATT, CDR2 SNEGSKA (reference sequence). V was pared by 3 bases and J by 1 base, with 1 base of the junction left unmatched. The CDR3 length is 14 residues. This CDR3 reads CSASTSGGTDTQYF. The CDR3 nucleotides are TGCAGTGCTAGTACTAGCGGGGGCACAGATACGCAGTATTTT.

This clonotype was counted only a few times. The chain links TRBV12-3 or TRBV12-4 to TRBJ2-3; 7 nucleotides line up with TRBD1. After removal of 5 bases from V and 4 bases from J, the junction contained 12 bases not matched to a gene. The CDR3 length is 16 residues. The chain's CDR3 is CASSQPSQGRADTQYF. For the CDR3, the DNA is TGTGCCAGCAGTCAACCGTCACAGGGGCGCGCAGATACGCAGTATTTT.

This clonotype was detected many times. The junction differs from germline at one of its ends, possibly a read error. This rearrangement joins TRBV7-2 to TRBJ1-5; weak D call: TRBD1 (5 bases). The CDR3 is made up of 15 amino acids. Germline lookup yields CDR1 SGHTA and CDR2 FQGNSA. The CDR3 DNA is TGTGCCAGCAGCCTAGCCCTGGGGGTTGATCAGCCCCAGCATTTT. It codes for CASSLALGVDQPQHF.

A few counts support this clonotype. The V gene is TRBV18, the J gene TRBJ2-1, with D perhaps matching TRBD2 (6 bases). Germline V CDR1 and CDR2: KGHSH, LQKENI. The V end was cut by 3 bases, the J end by 0 bases, with 9 bases between. CDR3 length: 15 amino acids. The CDR3 nucleotides are TGTGCCAGCTCACCGGGGGGACGCTCCTACAATGAGCAGTTCTTC. Translation: CASSPGGRSYNEQFF.

This clonotype was seen only a few times. V is TRBV18 and J is TRBJ2-5; D gene uncertain. CDR1 is KGHSH and CDR2 is LQKENI in the germline V gene. The CDR3 runs to 14 residues. Trimming stripped 0 bases from V and 4 bases from J, with 9 bases between. CDR3 residues: CASSPPAQAETQYF. The DNA for the CDR3 is TGTGCCAGCTCACCACCGGCCCAGGCAGAGACCCAGTACTTC.

The chain is built from TRBV25-1 and TRBJ2-5, with 8 bases aligning to TRBD1. Per the germline V gene, CDR1 is MGHDK and CDR2 is SYGVNS. The CDR3 extends over 13 amino acids. V shed 8 bases, J shed 5 bases, and the junction held 7 bases outside the gene matches. CDR3 DNA sequence: TGTGCCAGCGGCAGGGGGCCGAGGGAGACCCAGTACTTC. Translation gives CASGRGPRETQYF.

V is TRBV6-1 and J is TRBJ1-2; TRBD1 matches at 8 bases. Per the germline V gene, CDR1 is MNHNS and CDR2 is SASEGT. The CDR3 consists of 15 residues. Trimming removed 2 bases from V and 8 bases from J; junction bases left unmatched: 10. CDR3 nucleotides: TGTGCCAGCAGTGAACCGGGACAGGCGGGGCGCGGCTACACCTTC. It specifies CASSEPGQAGRGYTF.

This clonotype was detected many times. The rearrangement joins TRBV7-2 to TRBJ2-6; 7 positions agree with TRBD1. CDR3 length: 16 amino acids. The trim removed 5 bases at V and 4 bases at J, leaving 8 bases unmatched. From germline, CDR1 is SGHTA and CDR2 FQGNSA. The chain's CDR3 is CASSVYRGGGANVLTF. The CDR3 DNA reads as TGTGCCAGCAGCGTCTACAGGGGTGGCGGGGCCAACGTCCTGACTTTC. Using reference TRBV7-2 and TRBJ2-6 for the parts outside the CDR3, the full variable domain is GAGVSQSPSNKVTEKGKDVELRCDPISGHTALYWYRQSLGQGLEFLIYFQGNSAPDKSGLPSDRFSAERTGGSVSTLTIQRTQQEDSAVYLCASSVYRGGGANVLTFGAGSRLTVL.

This clonotype was observed a handful of times. The J gene is TRBJ1-2, the V gene TRBV6-1; possibly TRBD1 for D (5 bases). This CDR3 has 16 residues. The germline V and J ends were trimmed by 7 bases and 0 bases, with 18 bases remaining between them. Looked up from germline, CDR1 is MNHNS and CDR2 is SASEGT. CDR3 nucleotides: TGTGCCAGCACCAGTGGGGGGGGGGACTCTAACTATGGCTACACCTTC. This codes for CASTSGGGDSNYGYTF.

The sample holds many counts of this clonotype. V gene TRBV12-3 or TRBV12-4 combines with J gene TRBJ2-7, with 7 nucleotides matching TRBD1. The V gene end was trimmed by 7 bases and the J gene end by 6 bases; junction bases not matched to a gene: 6. The CDR3 is 12 amino acids. The CDR3 sequence is CASTDRVGEQYF. The CDR3 nucleotides are TGTGCCAGCACCGACAGGGTTGGCGAGCAGTACTTC.

The chain carries TRBV6-5 and TRBJ2-1; 13 nucleotides match TRBD2. This CDR3 region has 16 residues. Germline CDR1 is MNHEY and CDR2 is SVGAGI. The trim removed 4 bases at V and 7 bases at J, leaving 7 bases unmatched. The CDR3 DNA sequence: TGTGCCAGCAGTTCGTGGACTAGCGGGGGTATAAATGAGCAGTTCTTC. It translates to CASSSWTSGGINEQFF.

This clonotype was detected many times. The chain uses TRBV12-3 or TRBV12-4 and TRBJ1-5, with a weak D call TRBD1 (5 bases). The CDR3 covers 13 residues. V dropped 7 bases and J dropped 3 bases, with 10 bases sitting between them. The CDR3 region is CASTLGANQPQHF. The CDR3 DNA reads as TGTGCCAGCACTCTCGGGGCCAATCAGCCCCAGCATTTT.

This clonotype occurred a few times. The chain links TRBV6-1 to TRBJ2-7; D is perhaps TRBD1 (6 bases). V was trimmed by 7 bases and J by 2 bases, leaving 9 bases between them. This CDR3 is 12 amino acids long. Germline V gives CDR1 MNHNS, CDR2 SASEGT. The CDR3 bases are TGTGCCAGCACGCAGGGGACCTACGAGCAGTACGTC. Translated: CASTQGTYEQYV.

This clonotype was seen a handful of times. V gene TRBV7-2 combines with J gene TRBJ2-1, with D perhaps matching TRBD2 (6 bases). V lost 5 bases, J lost 9 bases, and 11 bases lay in between. Germline V lookup: CDR1 SGHTA, CDR2 FQGNSA. This CDR3 spans 12 amino acids. In nucleotides, the CDR3 is TGTGCCAGCAGCCACGGGACTCCTGAGCAGTTCTTC. It is translated as CASSHGTPEQFF.

The chain employs TRBV5-5 and TRBJ2-7, with D perhaps TRBD2 (5 bases). V was pared by 2 bases and J by 2 bases, with 8 bases between. Germline loops: CDR1 SGHKS, CDR2 YYEKEE (reference sequence). This CDR3 region has 13 residues. Written as DNA, the CDR3 is TGTGCCAGCAGCTTCCCAGCGGCCTACGAGCAGTACTTC. Translating it yields CASSFPAAYEQYF. Complete variable domain (other parts from reference TRBV5-5 and TRBJ2-7): DAGVTQSPTHLIKTRGQQVTLRCSPISGHKSVSWYQQVLGQGPQFIFQYYEKEERGRGNFPDRFSARQFPNYSSELNVNALLLGDSALYLCASSFPAAYEQYFGPGTRLTVT.

CDR3 in amino acids: CASSLWSYNEQFF. CDR3 DNA: TGTGCCAGCAGTTTATGGTCCTACAATGAGCAGTTCTTC. This chain links TRBV28 with TRBJ2-1; D call uncertain. Germline CDR1 is MDHEN and CDR2 is SYDVKM. CDR3 size: 13 residues. V was cut by 0 bases and J by 1 base, with 1 base left in between.

The chain recombines TRBV5-5 with TRBJ2-1; D may be TRBD2 (7 bases). The CDR3 runs 14 residues. Germline-derived CDR1 and CDR2 are SGHKS and YYEKEE (reference sequence). V was clipped by 2 bases and J by 9 bases, with 15 bases between them. In DNA form, the CDR3 reads TGTGCCAGCAGCTTAGGGGGGGGTCCGGGTGAGCAGTTCTTC. As protein: CASSLGGGPGEQFF.

This clonotype has a count of ten or more. The V and J genes are TRBV6-4 and TRBJ2-3, with 8 bases lining up with TRBD2. The junction had 6 bases not matched to a gene; V was cut back by 6 bases and J by 4 bases. CDR3 length: 14 amino acids. Germline CDR1 is MRHNA and CDR2 is SNTAGT. The CDR3 sequence: CASSTSTSADTQYF. CDR3 nucleotides: TGTGCCAGCAGCACCTCGACTAGCGCAGATACGCAGTATTTT.

The chain has TRBV6-1 and TRBJ1-4; tentative D call: TRBD1 (6 bases). CDR1 is MNHNS and CDR2 is SASEGT in the germline V gene. V was trimmed by 5 bases and J by 10 bases, leaving 23 bases between them. The CDR3 sequence is 16 residues long. CDR3 residues: CASSTVQDRRTGKLFF. In DNA, the CDR3 is TGTGCCAGCAGTACCGTTCAGGACAGAAGGACCGGAAAACTGTTTTTT.

V and J are TRBV7-3 and TRBJ2-3; 9 bases fit TRBD2. Germline-derived CDR1 and CDR2 are SGHTA and FQGTGA. With 4 bases clipped from V and 5 bases from J, the junction kept 10 bases outside the gene matches. The CDR3 contains 16 residues. The CDR3 spells CASSSNSGGRGDTQYF. CDR3 nucleotide sequence: TGTGCCAGCAGCTCAAATAGCGGGGGACGGGGAGATACGCAGTATTTT.